The 9 T cell receptor beta chains listed next were all sequenced from one sample in a study of radiation and T cells in renal cell carcinoma. Noted time point: blood 4 weeks post-SBRT, at nephrectomy. As to treatment: 15 Gy SBRT to primary tumor, nephrectomy 4 weeks later. The repertoire was sequenced with immunoSEQ multiplex PCR; TCRdb's copy has only in-frame clones and lacks some. The table has 60,000 to 75,000 clones, 60% to 85% seen once. The material sequenced was blood, taken from a patient whose treatment included radiotherapy and nephrectomy. The receptors shown here come from a man aged 55 to 70 with renal cell carcinoma.

The rearrangement joins TRBV19 to TRBJ2-5; 9 bases are a match to TRBD1. The CDR3 extends over 15 amino acids. Germline assignment: CDR1 LNHDA and CDR2 SQIVND (reference sequence). The ends lost 4 bases at V and 2 bases at J; junction bases unmatched: 5. The CDR3: CASSRGQGLQETQYF. Written as DNA, the CDR3 is TGTGCCAGTAGTAGGGGACAGGGCCTTCAAGAGACCCAGTACTTC.

The chain uses TRBV2 and TRBJ1-1; TRBD1 matches 8 bases. V dropped 5 bases and J dropped 6; count of bases not matched to a gene: 14. The CDR3 extends over 16 amino acids. Germline V lookup: CDR1 SNHLY, CDR2 FYNNEI. DNA for the CDR3: TGTGCCAGCAGTCCCCGGGACAGGCGGTTGGCGGCTGAAGCTTTCTTT. Its protein is CASSPRDRRLAAEAFF.

The chain recombines TRBV7-2 with TRBJ2-7, with 9 bases that match TRBD1. This CDR3 has 15 residues. V was clipped by 3 bases and J by 5 bases; unmatched bases: 8. Germline V gives CDR1 SGHTA, CDR2 FQGNSA. The DNA of the CDR3 is TGTGCCAGCAGCTTGGGACAGGGTCTTTCCCACGAGCAGTACTTC. Its protein is CASSLGQGLSHEQYF.

The J gene is TRBJ2-7, the V gene TRBV10-3; tentative D call: TRBD1 (5 bases). The germline CDR1 and CDR2 sequences are ENHRY and SYGVKD. This CDR3 has 12 residues. The V gene lost 4 bases and the J gene lost 7 bases, with 11 bases spanning the gap. CDR3 amino acids: CAISGQKSEQYF. CDR3 DNA sequence: TGTGCCATCAGTGGACAGAAGTCGGAGCAGTACTTC.

The chain uses TRBV7-2 and TRBJ2-2, with TRBD2 as a possible D gene (5 bases). CDR3 length: 17 amino acids. Germline loops: CDR1 SGHTA, CDR2 FQGNSA. Trimming shortened V by 3 bases and J by 0 bases, and 14 bases separated the two germline ends. CDR3 nucleotide sequence: TGTGCCAGCAGCTTTCCCGCCCGGGGAGCGAACACCGGGGAGCTGTTTTTT. Its protein product is CASSFPARGANTGELFF. The complete variable domain, with remaining parts taken from reference TRBV7-2 and TRBJ2-2, reads GAGVSQSPSNKVTEKGKDVELRCDPISGHTALYWYRQSLGQGLEFLIYFQGNSAPDKSGLPSDRFSAERTGGSVSTLTIQRTQQEDSAVYLCASSFPARGANTGELFFGEGSRLTVL.

The V call is TRBV11-2, the J call TRBJ2-2; 10 bases align to TRBD1. Trimming at V came to 11 bases and at J to 1 base, leaving 4 bases not matched to a gene. CDR3 length equals 14 residues. Germline V gives CDR1 SGHAT, CDR2 FQNNGV. This CDR3 is CALGTGVNTGELFF. The CDR3 bases are TGTGCCTTAGGGACAGGGGTGAACACCGGGGAGCTGTTTTTT.

This chain links TRBV7-2 with TRBJ2-3, with no clear D. Germline V gives CDR1 SGHTA, CDR2 FQGNSA. Between the trimmed V and J ends, which lost 2 bases and 2 bases, there was a span of 14 bases. The CDR3 extends over 16 amino acids. CDR3 loop: CASSLPGRGLTDTQYF. The CDR3 region has the DNA TGTGCCAGCAGCTTACCGGGCCGTGGGCTCACAGATACGCAGTATTTT.

This clone was counted a few times. The chain is built from TRBV6-1 and TRBJ2-5, with a possible D match to TRBD2 (7 bases). Germline V CDR1 and CDR2: MNHNS, SASEGT. V lost 2 bases to trimming and J lost 5 bases, with 15 bases between them. The CDR3 covers 15 residues. CDR3 coding DNA: TGTGCCAGCAGTGAAATGGGGGGGGCGGCGGAGACCCAGTACTTC. This translates into CASSEMGGAAETQYF.

CDR3 in DNA: TGTGCCAGCAGTGAAGCGACGAGAACTGAAGCTTTCTTT. The encoded protein is CASSEATRTEAFF. V and J are TRBV6-1 and TRBJ1-1; D gene unclear. From germline, CDR1 is MNHNS and CDR2 SASEGT. The CDR3 totals 13 residues. With 0 bases removed from V and 5 bases from J, the gap between germline ends came to 7 bases.